This T cell receptor beta chain was identified during a study of cytomegalovirus exposure and HLA in healthy donors. Study results and caveats: In a later analysis, the majority of CMV-associated beta chains seemingly showed HLA restriction. Some TCR beta chains (roughly 150 of them) were listed as cytomegalovirus-associated.

Germline V gene data show CDR1 as MNHEY and CDR2 as SMNVEV (reference sequence). V was pared by 3 bases and J by 0 bases, with 8 bases between. This CDR3 is built from 14 residues. The PCR contained 60 Vbeta and 13 Jbeta primers. Some clones are missing from TCRdb's copy, which holds only in-frame ones; the method was immunoSEQ multiplex PCR. The data show about 150,000 clones, with 73% seen just once and approximately 5.6% held by the top ten. These donors counted as nominally healthy when sampled, but unrecorded immune exposures were likely. This clone was detected only a few times. Its antigen is unknown.

This chain uses TRBV27 with TRBJ1-1; D is perhaps TRBD1 (5 bases). This TCR was sampled from a young woman in good health and CMV-seropositive. The sequenced sample consisted of PBMCs. CDR3 loop: CASSFPGLNTEAFF. The CDR3 nucleotides are TGTGCCAGCAGTTTCCCAGGGTTGAACACTGAAGCTTTCTTT.